These 14 T cell receptor beta chains were all obtained from the same sample, sequenced in a study of CXCR3-negative and CXCR3-positive naive CD8 T cells. UMI-labeled TRB cDNA libraries were prepared by 5' RACE. TCRdb re-called the 5' RACE reads; every CDR3 protein appears as one record, without DNA. The sample holds about 48,000 distinct CDR3 sequences. The sample consisted of memory CD8+ T cells from blood. The receptors were sampled from a human donor in good health. Some clones in this sample may be carry-over from other donors' samples.

CDR3 sequence: CSARGLGGQKFYEQYF. The V call is TRBV20-1, the J call TRBJ2-7; TCRdb's assignment of TRBD1 cannot be checked, as there is no DNA. Germline CDR1 DFQATT, CDR2 SNEGSKA (reference sequence). The CDR3 has 16 amino acids.

The V and J genes are TRBV29-1 and TRBJ1-6; no DNA is available, so the TRBD1 call from TCRdb remains unchecked. Germline CDR1 SQVTM, CDR2 ANQGSEA. The CDR3 consists of 13 residues. The CDR3 is CSAGQGGDSPLHF.

This clonotype is identified as medium-sized from frequency. The chain employs TRBV24-1 and TRBJ2-1; there is no DNA to check the TCRdb D call of TRBD1. The CDR3 sequence is 15 residues long. Per germline, CDR1 KGHDR and CDR2 SFDVKD. The CDR3 loop is CATSAGQSSYNEQFF.

The V call is TRBV29-1, the J call TRBJ2-3. The germline V gene encodes CDR1 SQVTM and CDR2 ANQGSEA. This CDR3 region has 11 residues. CDR3 loop: CSVALDLTQYF.

The V call is TRBV5-1, the J call TRBJ2-7; TCRdb returns TRBD1, unconfirmable since there is no DNA. Germline V gene lookup returns CDR1 SGHRS and CDR2 YFSETQ. The CDR3 is made up of 16 amino acids. CDR3 protein: CASSLASGSQGDEQYF.

J is TRBJ1-1 and V is TRBV7-9; the D call from TCRdb, TRBD1, cannot be confirmed without DNA. Germline CDR1 and CDR2: SEHNR and FQNEAQ (reference sequence). The CDR3 totals 14 residues. CDR3 in amino acids: CASIPTPEGTEAFF. The full variable domain, completed using reference TRBV7-9 and TRBJ1-1, is DTGVSQNPRHKITKRGQNVTFRCDPISEHNRLYWYRQTLGQGPEFLTYFQNEAQLEKSRLLSDRFSAERPKGSFSTLEIQRTEQGDSAMYLCASIPTPEGTEAFFGQGTRLTVV.

The CDR3 loop reads CASRLRDWVTYEQYF. The genes are TRBV27 and TRBJ2-7. The CDR3 length is 15 residues. From germline, CDR1 is MNHEY and CDR2 SMNVEV (reference sequence).

The rearrangement joins TRBV7-6 to TRBJ2-1; TCRdb's D call of TRBD2 is untestable without DNA. CDR1 SGHVS and CDR2 FNYEAQ come from the germline V gene. The CDR3 has 17 amino acids. This CDR3 is CASSLRPSGEDYNEQFF.

V and J are TRBV29-1 and TRBJ1-2. This CDR3 region has 11 residues. In germline, CDR1 is SQVTM, CDR2 ANQGSEA. CDR3 sequence reads: CSVADYYGYTF.

The J gene is TRBJ2-3, the V gene TRBV7-9; TCRdb's D call, TRBD1, is unchecked because there is no DNA. Germline CDR1 reads SEHNR; CDR2 reads FQNEAQ (reference sequence). This CDR3 has 13 residues. CDR3 region: CASKDSGVNTQYF.

The chain is built from TRBV7-2 and TRBJ1-2; TCRdb reports TRBD1, a call that lacks DNA to check it against. This CDR3 region has 15 residues. Germline lookup yields CDR1 SGHTA and CDR2 FQGNSA. The CDR3 spells CASSLAPGTDYAYTF.

Its frequency marks this clonotype as medium-sized. The gene calls are TRBV29-1 and TRBJ2-2; the TCRdb call, TRBD2, lacks DNA for checking. Per germline, CDR1 SQVTM and CDR2 ANQGSEA. The CDR3 runs to 14 residues. CDR3: CSVGGTEKVGELFF.

The J gene is TRBJ1-1, the V gene TRBV28. The CDR3 has 13 amino acids. CDR1 is MDHEN, CDR2 SYDVKM, per germline. The CDR3 reads CASRGASSTEAFF.

This sequence joins TRBV28 and TRBJ1-1. Germline assignment: CDR1 MDHEN and CDR2 SYDVKM. This CDR3 is 12 amino acids long. The CDR3 loop reads CASTLGDTEAFF. The whole variable domain, filled in from reference TRBV28 and TRBJ1-1, reads DVKVTQSSRYLVKRTGEKVFLECVQDMDHENMFWYRQDPGLGLRLIYFSYDVKMKEKGDIPEGYSVSREKKERFSLILESASTNQTSMYLCASTLGDTEAFFGQGTRLTVV.